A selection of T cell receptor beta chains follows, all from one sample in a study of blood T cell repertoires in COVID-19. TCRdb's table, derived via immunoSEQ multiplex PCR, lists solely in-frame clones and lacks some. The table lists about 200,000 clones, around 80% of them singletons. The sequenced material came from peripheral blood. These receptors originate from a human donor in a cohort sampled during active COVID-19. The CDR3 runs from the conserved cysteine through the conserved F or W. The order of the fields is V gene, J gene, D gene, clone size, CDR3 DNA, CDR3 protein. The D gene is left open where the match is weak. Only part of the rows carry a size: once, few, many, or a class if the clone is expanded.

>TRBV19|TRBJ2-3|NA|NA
TGTGCCAGTAGTATAGGGGCACAGACGCAGTATTTT
CASSIGAQTQYF
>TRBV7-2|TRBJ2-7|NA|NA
TGTGCCAGCAGCTTAGCAGGGGCCTACGAGCAGTACTTC
CASSLAGAYEQYF
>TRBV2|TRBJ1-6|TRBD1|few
TGTGCCAGCAGGGATGCCTACAGGGGGGATAATTCACCCCTCCACTTT
CASRDAYRGDNSPLHF
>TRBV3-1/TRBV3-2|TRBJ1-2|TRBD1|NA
TGTGCCAGCAGCCAAGATCCGCCAGGGGGCTATGGCTACACCTTC
CASSQDPPGGYGYTF
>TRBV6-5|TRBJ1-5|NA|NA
TGTGCCAGCAGCCCCGCGGCAGCCTATCAGCCCCAGCATTTT
CASSPAAAYQPQHF
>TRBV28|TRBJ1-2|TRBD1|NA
TGTGCCAGCAGCACCAAACGAATAGGACAGGGGGCAAGGAATGGCTACACCTTC
CASSTKRIGQGARNGYTF
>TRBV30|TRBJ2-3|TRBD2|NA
TGTGCCGCCGGGACTAGCGGGAGTTTAGATACGCAGTATTTT
CAAGTSGSLDTQYF
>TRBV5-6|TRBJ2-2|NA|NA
TGTGCCAGCAGCGTCGGTGGTGGCACCGGGGAGCTGTTTTTT
CASSVGGGTGELFF
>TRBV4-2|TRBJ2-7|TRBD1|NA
TGTGCCAGCAGCCAAGCAACAGGGGGTACCTACGAGCAGTACTTC
CASSQATGGTYEQYF
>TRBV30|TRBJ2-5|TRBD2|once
TGTGCCTGGGCGTGGGGGGGGGTATCTAGTGAGACCCAGTACTTC
CAWAWGGVSSETQYF
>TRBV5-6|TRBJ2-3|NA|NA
TGTGCCAGCAGCGCTAACAGGGATACGCAGTATTTT
CASSANRDTQYF
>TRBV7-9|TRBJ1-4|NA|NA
TGTGCCAGCAGCTTGGACTTGGGGGGTAGTGAAAAACTGTTTTTT
CASSLDLGGSEKLFF
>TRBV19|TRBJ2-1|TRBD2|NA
TGTGCCAGCTCACCGACAAGCGGGAGAACCGGGTACAATGAGCAGTTCTTC
CASSPTSGRTGYNEQFF
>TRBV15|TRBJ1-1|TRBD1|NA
TGTGCCACCAGCAGCAATCAGGGGGTGAACACTGAAGCTTTCTTT
CATSSNQGVNTEAFF
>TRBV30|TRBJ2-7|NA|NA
TGTGCCTGGAGTGTAAACGGTTACGAGCAGTACTTC
CAWSVNGYEQYF
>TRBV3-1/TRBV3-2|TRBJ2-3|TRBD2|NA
TGTGCCAGCAGCCCCTCGCCGCCCGGGATAGCGGGAAGTAAAGATACGCAGTATTTT
CASSPSPPGIAGSKDTQYF
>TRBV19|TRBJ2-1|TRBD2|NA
TGTGCCAGTAGTTATGCCCGGACTAGCGGGAACCCATCCTTGGGTGAGCAGTTCTTC
CASSYARTSGNPSLGEQFF
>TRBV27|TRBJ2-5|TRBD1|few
TGTGCCAGCAGTTTCAGGGGGTATCCCCAAGAGACCCAGTACTTC
CASSFRGYPQETQYF
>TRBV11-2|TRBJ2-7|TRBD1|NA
TGTGCCAGCAGCCCCTCACAGGGGTGGTGGTACGAGCAGTACTTC
CASSPSQGWWYEQYF
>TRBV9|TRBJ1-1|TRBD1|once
TGTGCCAGCAGCCACCGGGGGACAGGGCCCAACACTGAAGCTTTCTTT
CASSHRGTGPNTEAFF
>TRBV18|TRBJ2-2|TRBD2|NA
TGTGCCAGCTCACCACTGGCGGGGACTAGCGCTAACACCGGGGAGCTGTTTTTT
CASSPLAGTSANTGELFF
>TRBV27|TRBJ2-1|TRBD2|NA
TGTGCCAGCAGTTTAAGAGCACTAGCGGGAAACAATGAGCAGTTCTTC
CASSLRALAGNNEQFF
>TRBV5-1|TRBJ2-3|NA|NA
TGCGCCAGCAGCTTGGCAAGCTATAGCACAGATACGCAGTATTTT
CASSLASYSTDTQYF
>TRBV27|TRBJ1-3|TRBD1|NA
TGTGCCAGCAGCCGGGGATCCGGGACAGGGGCTGGAAACACCATATATTTT
CASSRGSGTGAGNTIYF
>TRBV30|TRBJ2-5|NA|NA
TGTGCCTGGAGGACGCCTCTACAGGGTTCGGTTAAAAGATTCAAAGAGACCCAGTACTTC
CAWRTPLQGSVKRFKETQYF
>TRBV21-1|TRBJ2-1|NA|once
TGTGCCAGCAGCAATTCGACAGACCCCAATGAGCAGTTCTTC
CASSNSTDPNEQFF
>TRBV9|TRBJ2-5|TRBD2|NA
TGTGCCAGCAGCGCGGGGACTAGCGGGAGCCAAGAGACCCAGTACTTC
CASSAGTSGSQETQYF
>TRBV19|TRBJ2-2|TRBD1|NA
TGTGCCACCCGGGACAGGGGGAACACCGGGGAGCTGTTTTTT
CATRDRGNTGELFF
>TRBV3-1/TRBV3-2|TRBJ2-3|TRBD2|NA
TGTGCCAGCAGCCGTAGCGGGAGTACAGATACGCAGTATTTT
CASSRSGSTDTQYF
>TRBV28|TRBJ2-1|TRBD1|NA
TGTGCCAGCAGTTTATCCCCGGACAGGGAGGCCTTAGGTGAGCAGTTCTTC
CASSLSPDREALGEQFF
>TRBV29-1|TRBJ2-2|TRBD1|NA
TGCAGCGTCCTAGGACAGGTTAACACCGGGGAGCTGTTTTTT
CSVLGQVNTGELFF
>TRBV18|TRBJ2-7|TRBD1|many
TGTGCCAGCTCACCGGACAGGGTACGTACCAACGAGCAGTACTTC
CASSPDRVRTNEQYF
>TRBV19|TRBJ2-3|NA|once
TGTGCCAGTAGTGTTACCGGGACAAGCACAGATACGCAGTATTTT
CASSVTGTSTDTQYF